Detailed here is one T cell receptor beta chain. No cognate antigen has been identified for it. No much larger clonotype is one base removed from it; base qualities were not supplied. Looking up the germline V gene yields CDR1 MNHNS and CDR2 SASEGT. Compared with germline, V lacks 3 bases and J lacks 6 bases; bases without a gene match: 4. The CDR3, from cysteine to phenylalanine, totals 16 residues. The retained sequence is limited to the CDR3, 48 bases, with the frame set at the first base. TCRbeta CDR3 regions were amplified from genomic DNA by means of the immunoSEQ Assay, a bias-controlled multiplex PCR. The original pipeline was this. The number of nucleated cells in each sample was estimated by amplification of reference gene primers within the assay. Sequence reads were collapsed and filtered to measure the absolute abundance of every unique TCRbeta CDR3 rearrangement. For each sample, productive Simpson clonality was calculated by taking the square root of Simpson's diversity index across productive rearrangements. TCRdb stores this immuneACCESS table with in-frame sequences only. Part of the clones is absent; in the studies checked, under half of the shortfall reflects unresolved V genes, and no reason is known for the rest. The V and J calls and clone size are taken from that table; D and trimming were inferred from the DNA. The sample has approximately 62,000 clones on record, 75% to 90% of them singletons. The ten biggest clones cover 8.3% of the sample.

The data stem from a study of blood T cell repertoires in COVID-19 (TCRdb year 2020). In terms of the full investigation: The collaborator samples originated in the United States, Italy and Spain and spanned the acute and convalescent phases of COVID-19. The prospective study material was composed of cDNA or gDNA derived from T cells, B-cell-depleted T cells, or PBMCs. Subjects who had been exposed to COVID-19, were actively infected with it, or had recovered from it provided the deeply sampled blood TCRbeta repertoires that made up the dataset. The repertoires were released in a freely available public database intended as a resource for research on the immune response to SARS-CoV-2. Samples came from the ongoing ImmuneRACE study (first 160 participants) plus 1,254 subjects from 6 global collaborators. The sample metadata nearly always contained a de-identified subject ID, COVID-19 status, age in years and sex. HLA class I and class II types, where available, came from metadata supplied by the sample provider rather than from assay-based typing. Study-wide conclusions, independent of this receptor: The quantity of clinical and demographic metadata differed by source and by participant and was supplied without curation.

The collaborating institutions used their own protocols to collect whole blood in K2EDTA tubes. Collaborator samples were shipped for TCRbeta analysis as frozen whole blood, isolated PBMCs, or DNA extracted from either sample type. The source material was peripheral blood. The sequence derives from a human donor with active COVID-19. The donor label of this sample is uncertain. The receptor chain draws on TRBV6-1 and TRBJ2-3; 15 bases in the junction line up with TRBD2. The bases are TGTGCCAGCAGTGAGGGACTAGCGGGGGGCGGGGATACGCAGTATTTT. The encoded protein is CASSEGLAGGGDTQYF.